What follows describes a single TCR beta chain. Antigen: not known. Each donor supplied about 9.6 milliliters of peripheral blood. This sample is part of a study of blood T cells in healthy people across ages. Study results and limitations: For the donors, CMV status was unknown and possibly confounded expanded clonotype changes.

The germline CDR1 and CDR2 sequences are SGHVS and FNYEAQ. The CDR3 runs to 18 residues. Trimming took 2 bases from V and 0 from J; bases not matched to a gene: 6. Through a sample-barcoded 5' primer and a J-beta primer mix, a second PCR was run for about 6 to 11 cycles. TCRdb ran MiXCR on the 5' RACE reads and lists one entry per CDR3 protein. The data show 600,000 to 1,000,000 distinct CDR3 sequences, roughly 25% seen once. This sample also belongs to another study, concerning T cells of mothers and their children. That source reports: Every mother produced more than 10 million TCR beta CDR3 reads, whereas every child provided about 3 million. Overlap in related mother-child pairs always slightly exceeded unrelated pairs, never significantly.

This TCR came from a boy aged 5 to 17 in good health. This chain connects TRBV7-6 to TRBJ2-2, with 10 nucleotides matching TRBD1. What was sequenced was blood. CDR3 coding DNA: TGTGCCAGCAGCTTACCGACAGGGGGCCCACCGAACACCGGGGAGCTGTTTTTT. Amino acid sequence: CASSLPTGGPPNTGELFF.